Listed below are T cell receptor beta chains from one sample, sequenced in a study of shared clonotypes between healthy human individuals. Profiled with immunoSEQ multiplex PCR; TCRdb holds only in-frame clones, not every one. The repertoire holds about 2.3 million clones, with around 90% as singletons. Sequenced material: naive CD4+ T cells from PBMCs. Receptor source: a man aged 18 to 29 in good health. Some clones in this sample may be carry-over from other donors' samples. Both conserved end residues are part of each CDR3.

V gene	CDR3 length	CDR3 protein
TRBV15	16	CATSIGASGFYNEQFF
TRBV7-2	15	CASSQGQGARDEQYF
TRBV5-1	15	CASSQGTSGIHEQFF
TRBV23-1	13	CASSQHDYTEAFF
TRBV2	15	CASSDLASSKNIQYF
TRBV15	16	CATSFRLAGGPDTQYF
TRBV7-2	15	CASSLAGQDPDTQYF
TRBV19	15	CASKAALGDVETQYF
TRBV30	13	CAWSGQSNTEAFF
TRBV19	15	CASSTDRNPNEKLFF
TRBV30	15	CAWTPRQVSNQPQHF
TRBV7-9	15	CASSMGARSTDTQYF
TRBV7-2	15	CASSLAGTGGTEAFF
TRBV2	15	CASSEVAPGGNIQYF
TRBV5-6	14	CASSLAGPATTQFF
TRBV5-1	15	CASSSPGTGGVGYTF
TRBV25-1	13	CASRDRAAGELFF
TRBV2	12	CASSEASDTQYF
TRBV30	13	CAWSVSRRTEAFF
TRBV14	15	CASSQGTSGNNEQFF
TRBV11-3	15	CASSRRGGYQETQYF
TRBV28	16	CASSLEARTKKETQYF
TRBV7-9	19	CASSRMGLAGGPSTDTQYF
TRBV11-3	11	CASSAGGRQYF
TRBV14	15	CASSRGGGNNQPQHF
TRBV28	16	CASYARGGTGIYEQFF
TRBV2	13	CASRGGSNQPQHF
TRBV4-3	15	CASSQVLTVNTEAFF
TRBV4-1	19	CASSQDFWAGISNTGELFF
TRBV28	12	CASTSSRTPQYF
TRBV5-8	17	CASSSSLTGSRNYGYTF
TRBV5-4	16	CASSLGALAGEREQYF
TRBV6-4	16	CASSETYAGVRGTQYF
TRBV4-1	15	CASSQTGTANYGYTF
TRBV6-1	15	CASSEDHGSNQPQHF
TRBV19	14	CASGLAGGIGELFF
TRBV9	15	CASSPEGDPYNEQFF
TRBV7-2	17	CASSSAIQHANTGELFF
TRBV5-4	15	CASSPGSGDQETQYF
TRBV9	12	CASSAQGTKQYF